The present TCR beta chain was sequenced within a study of early T cells in non-severe SARS-CoV-2 infection. Study-wide background: Unpaired chains resulted from sequencing bulk RNA of unsorted whole blood. Whole-study results and caveats: The matching step, a VDJdb search, favored anti-spike CD8 responses and missed private and CD4 specificities.

Each single cDNA molecule received a unique molecular identifier. TCRdb fed the 5' RACE reads into MiXCR, producing one record per CDR3 protein. Of tens of thousands of distinct CDR3 sequences in the sample, under 7.5% were seen once. This CDR3 contains 13 residues. The germline V gene has CDR1 SGHRS and CDR2 YFSETQ. Trimming removed 5 bases from V and 3 bases from J; junction bases left unmatched: 3. This clonotype has only a few counts. What it binds is not known. This receptor was obtained from an adult who was a healthcare worker with PCR-confirmed SARS-CoV-2 infection or an uninfected control (not recorded which). The rearrangement joins TRBV5-1 to TRBJ2-5, with 8 bases matching TRBD2. The specimen was whole blood. CDR3: CASRAGVEETQYF. The CDR3 DNA is TGCGCCAGCAGAGCGGGAGTCGAAGAGACCCAGTACTTC.